These 2 T cell receptor beta chains originate from one sample sequenced in a study of naive and memory T cell subsets (dated by TCRdb to 2016 to 2017). Libraries were prepared through UMI-ligation and nested PCR. This sample was sequenced with an Illumina MiSeq. To cover both TRBC1 and TRBC2, the beta constant-region primer consisted of an equimolar mix of two oligonucleotides. Using fastp at Q25 and MiXCR, TCRdb reprocessed the public reads and kept productive beta chains. For every CDR3 protein sequence, its rows merge into one entry that carries the most common genes and DNA. The sample has some 150,000 distinct CDR3 sequences on record, about 18% of them singletons. Clones ranked in the top ten supply about 0.14% of the sample. The specimen sequenced was naive CD4+ T cells from blood. This sample's cell subset or site label indicates: naive T cells, CD45RA high CD27+. These receptors all stem from a human donor in good health.

This clonotype was detected only a few times. J is TRBJ2-1 and V is TRBV7-9; D tentatively fits TRBD1 or TRBD2 (6 bases each). There are 15 residues in the CDR3. Germline CDR1 SEHNR, CDR2 FQNEAQ (reference sequence). Trimming stripped 4 bases from V and 6 bases from J, with 16 bases between. The CDR3 region has the DNA TGTGCCAGCAGCTATGACAGGACTACCACCAATGAGCAGTTCTTC. Translating it yields CASSYDRTTTNEQFF.

V usage is TRBV20-1 and J usage is TRBJ1-5; tentative D call: TRBD1 (5 bases). The CDR3 has 14 amino acids. The V end was cut by 0 bases, the J end by 5 bases, with 11 bases between. The V gene's germline CDR1 is DFQATT and CDR2 SNEGSKA (reference sequence). For the CDR3, the DNA is TGCAGTGCTAGAGATGCGGGGGTCGATCAGCCCCAGCATTTT. Translating gives CSARDAGVDQPQHF.